The 3 T cell receptor beta chains given below trace back to one sample, sequenced in a study of blood T cells in healthy people across ages. Primers used in a second PCR of about 6 to 11 cycles were a sample-barcoded 5' primer and a J-beta primer mix. MiXCR was run by TCRdb on the 5' RACE reads, yielding one entry per CDR3 protein. The top ten clones hold approximately 11% of a sample with roughly 1,500,000 distinct CDR3 sequences, roughly 30% of them seen once. The sequencing sample was made of blood. These receptors were obtained from a woman in her 30s in good health.

The V call is TRBV19, the J call TRBJ1-1; TRBD1 agrees at 7 bases. The CDR3 has 13 residues. Germline CDR1 reads LNHDA; CDR2 reads SQIVND (reference sequence). Losses at the gene ends were 9 bases for V and 4 bases for J; bases not matched to a gene: 8. The CDR3 bases are TGTGCCAGCCAGGACAGGTTGGGCACTGAAGCTTTCTTT. Its protein product is CASQDRLGTEAFF.

The sample holds a few counts of this clonotype. The chain combines TRBV4-1 with TRBJ2-1, with TRBD2 matching 11 bases. V lost 0 bases, J lost 15 bases, and 10 bases stayed unmatched. Germline lookup yields CDR1 MGHRA and CDR2 YSYEKL. The CDR3 loop spans 15 amino acids. The CDR3 nucleotides read TGCGCCAGCAGCCAAGATGAGGATAGCGGGAGGGTCAGGTTCTTC. Translation: CASSQDEDSGRVRFF.

This clonotype was seen only a few times. An end of the junction differs from the germline gene, which may be a read error. The chain couples TRBV19 to TRBJ1-4; D is undetermined. The CDR3 is 12 amino acids. From germline, CDR1 is LNHDA and CDR2 SQIVND (reference sequence). CDR3: CASSIWNEKLFF. Written as DNA, the CDR3 is TGTGCCAGTAGTATTTGGAATGAGAAACTGTTTTTT.